The entry below describes one T cell receptor beta chain. The target antigen is unknown. This sample is drawn from a study of T-cell memory formation after mild COVID-19. Findings and limits, study-wide: The main location of contracting CD4+ clones was CM and EM, and that of contracting CD8+ clones was EMRA.

Trimming removed 5 bases from V and 5 bases from J; junction bases left unmatched: 15. From germline, CDR1 is SGHVT and CDR2 SQSDAQ. This CDR3 comprises 17 residues. TCRdb re-called the 5' RACE reads through MiXCR, storing one row per CDR3 protein. The repertoire consists of around 250,000 distinct CDR3 sequences, with around a tenth occurring once and the leading ten covering roughly 21%. Sample: PBMCs or a T cell subset sorted from them (not recorded which). This TCR was sampled from a man younger than 35 who had mild COVID-19 (a few samples of this study predate the infection). Cell type and time point are not known. The rearrangement uses TRBV7-4 and TRBJ2-7, with 10 bases aligning to TRBD2. The CDR3 protein is CASSLGLAARRKDEQYF. The CDR3 nucleotides read TGTGCCAGCAGCCTCGGACTAGCGGCCAGACGAAAAGACGAGCAGTACTTC.